Listed here is a single T cell receptor beta chain. Its antigen remains unknown. This record comes from a study of T cell responses to AZD1222 COVID-19 vaccine. Overall study findings and caveats: Seropositivity was recorded at baseline in only 6 or 7 AZD1222 recipients. In the spike-specific TCR repertoire, nearly half reportedly target unmutated variant regions. Spike was spanned by vaccine-associated CD4 TCRs, which were dominant at 160-218 and 743-854.

Assay used: immunoSEQ multiplex PCR; TCRdb lists only in-frame clones, some missing. The sample contains around 130,000 clones, 90% to 95% of which appear only once. The sequence was obtained from an adult in good health. The sequences come from peripheral blood, collected on day 0 of AZD1222 vaccination.

The CDR3 is CASSTRDRGGYTF. DNA for the CDR3: TGTGCCAGCAGTACCCGGGACAGGGGTGGCTACACCTTC. The gene calls are TRBV28 and TRBJ1-2; TRBD1 agrees at 10 bases. Trimming took 5 bases from V and 7 from J; bases not matched to a gene: 4. This CDR3 has 13 amino acids. Germline V lookup: CDR1 MDHEN, CDR2 SYDVKM.